These T cell receptor beta chains were read from a single sample in a study of T cells in Graves' hyperthyroidism and ophthalmopathy. TCRdb ran MiXCR on the multiplex PCR reads and lists one entry per CDR3 protein. The table has approximately 530,000 distinct CDR3 sequences, around 20% seen once. The sequenced sample was blood. The receptors stem from a man aged 35-49 years with Graves' ophthalmopathy. The CDR3 runs from the conserved cysteine through the conserved F or W. D genes are given only for firm matches. Clone size, where shown, is once, few, many, or a class for clones that have expanded.

j_gene	d_gene	v_gene	abundance	CDR3aa	CDR3nt
TRBJ2-2	NA	TRBV27	NA	CASSLSGYGNTGELFF	TGTGCCAGCAGTTTATCCGGGTACGGGAACACCGGGGAGCTGTTTTTT
TRBJ1-1	NA	TRBV28	many	CASSTDRRRNTEAFF	TGTGCCAGCAGTACGGACAGACGTAGGAACACTGAAGCTTTCTTT
TRBJ1-2	NA	TRBV5-8	NA	CASSLSYTF	TGTGCCAGCAGCCTCAGCTACACCTTC
TRBJ2-2	NA	TRBV13	once	CASSFDLRSNRGGTGELFF	TGTGCCAGCAGCTTCGACCTGCGATCAAACAGGGGAGGTACCGGGGAGCTGTTTTTT
TRBJ2-5	TRBD1	TRBV5-8	few	CASSLGGQGPKETQYF	TGTGCCAGCAGCTTAGGTGGACAGGGACCGAAAGAGACCCAGTACTTC
TRBJ2-5	NA	TRBV20-1	few	CSASLLGQETQYF	TGCAGTGCTAGTCTGCTAGGCCAAGAGACCCAGTACTTC
TRBJ2-2	NA	TRBV5-6	NA	CASSLLFSNTGELFF	TGTGCCAGCAGCTTGCTTTTTTCGAACACCGGGGAGCTGTTTTTT
TRBJ2-2	TRBD2	TRBV12-3/TRBV12-4	few	CASSFTGGGAGELFF	TGTGCCAGCAGTTTCACCGGGGGGGGGGCCGGGGAGCTGTTTTTT
TRBJ2-1	NA	TRBV20-1	few	CSARRPRVYNEQFF	TGCAGTGCTAGAAGGCCACGAGTTTACAATGAGCAGTTCTTC
TRBJ2-1	TRBD2	TRBV7-2	many	CASSLVASGRYNEQFF	TGTGCCAGCAGCTTAGTTGCTAGCGGGAGATACAATGAGCAGTTCTTC
TRBJ1-1	NA	TRBV4-1	NA	CASSQDPRDRWNTEAFF	TGCGCCAGCAGCCAAGATCCAAGAGACAGGTGGAACACTGAAGCTTTCTTT
TRBJ2-7	NA	TRBV5-1	NA	CASSLSWESGYEQYF	TGTGCCAGCAGCTTGTCGTGGGAATCTGGCTACGAGCAGTACTTC
TRBJ2-2	NA	TRBV13	NA	CASTRSTGELFF	TGTGCCAGCACGCGATCGACCGGGGAGCTGTTTTTT
TRBJ2-3	NA	TRBV6-1	NA	CASSLGWGSTDTQYF	TGTGCCAGCAGTTTAGGGTGGGGTAGCACAGATACGCAGTATTTT
TRBJ2-1	NA	TRBV27	many	CASSLAGTYNEQFF	TGTGCCAGCAGTTTAGCCGGAACCTACAATGAGCAGTTCTTC
TRBJ2-3	NA	TRBV30	few	CAWRRRGYADTQYF	TGTGCCTGGAGGAGGCGAGGATATGCAGATACGCAGTATTTT
TRBJ1-2	NA	TRBV7-8	many	CASSLEGLGYGYTF	TGTGCCAGCAGCTTAGAGGGGTTAGGTTATGGCTACACCTTC
TRBJ2-1	NA	TRBV7-3	few	CASSLMAGKTNEQFF	TGTGCCAGCAGCTTAATGGCAGGGAAAACCAATGAGCAGTTCTTC
TRBJ1-3	NA	TRBV7-8	once	CASSLATGTAYGNTIYF	TGTGCCAGCAGCTTAGCGACAGGTACCGCTTATGGAAACACCATATATTTT
TRBJ2-1	TRBD2	TRBV20-1	few	CSARAPSGVNNEQFF	TGCAGTGCTAGAGCACCTAGCGGGGTTAACAATGAGCAGTTCTTC
TRBJ1-1	NA	TRBV29-1	NA	CSVEDRQWGGFTEAFF	TGCAGCGTTGAAGATAGACAGTGGGGGGGGTTCACTGAAGCTTTCTTT
TRBJ1-1	NA	TRBV27	many	CATGLSAKTEAFF	TGTGCCACCGGCCTCTCGGCGAAGACTGAAGCTTTCTTT
TRBJ1-5	NA	TRBV15	NA	CATSTVTTSNQPQHF	TGTGCCACCAGCACCGTGACAACTAGCAATCAGCCCCAGCATTTT
TRBJ2-7	TRBD2	TRBV28	many	CASRLAGEANEQYF	TGTGCCAGCAGACTAGCGGGAGAAGCCAACGAGCAGTACTTC
TRBJ2-2	TRBD2	TRBV19	NA	CASSIRSASGVSTGELFF	TGTGCCAGTAGTATAAGATCGGCTAGCGGGGTGTCGACCGGGGAGCTGTTTTTT
TRBJ1-1	NA	TRBV7-6	many	CASSGTMNTEAFF	TGTGCCAGCAGCGGTACAATGAACACTGAAGCTTTCTTT
TRBJ2-1	TRBD2	TRBV7-8	NA	CASSLGRAGGPNEQFF	TGTGCCAGCAGCTTAGGTCGAGCGGGAGGGCCGAATGAGCAGTTCTTC
TRBJ2-2	TRBD2	TRBV28	many	CASSFLGGSRGNTGELFF	TGTGCCAGCAGTTTTCTCGGGGGGTCCCGAGGTAACACCGGGGAGCTGTTTTTT
TRBJ1-2	NA	TRBV6-1	few	CASSDGGAKGYTF	TGTGCCAGCAGTGACGGGGGGGCTAAAGGCTACACCTTC
TRBJ2-2	NA	TRBV5-1	NA	CASSTGSWGTGELFF	TGCGCCAGCAGTACAGGGTCCTGGGGCACCGGGGAGCTGTTTTTT
TRBJ2-7	TRBD2	TRBV3-1	many	CASSQQLAYEQYF	TGTGCCAGCAGCCAGCAACTAGCGTACGAGCAGTACTTC
TRBJ2-1	NA	TRBV19	few	CASSMTLGRSYNEQFF	TGTGCCAGTAGTATGACCCTAGGACGCTCCTACAATGAGCAGTTCTTC
TRBJ1-1	TRBD1	TRBV27	NA	CASSPDRVLPQAFF	TGTGCCAGCAGTCCGGACAGGGTTTTACCTCAAGCTTTCTTT
TRBJ1-4	NA	TRBV5-1	NA	CASSFGAGNEKLFF	TGCGCCAGCAGCTTTGGGGCAGGGAACGAAAAACTGTTTTTT